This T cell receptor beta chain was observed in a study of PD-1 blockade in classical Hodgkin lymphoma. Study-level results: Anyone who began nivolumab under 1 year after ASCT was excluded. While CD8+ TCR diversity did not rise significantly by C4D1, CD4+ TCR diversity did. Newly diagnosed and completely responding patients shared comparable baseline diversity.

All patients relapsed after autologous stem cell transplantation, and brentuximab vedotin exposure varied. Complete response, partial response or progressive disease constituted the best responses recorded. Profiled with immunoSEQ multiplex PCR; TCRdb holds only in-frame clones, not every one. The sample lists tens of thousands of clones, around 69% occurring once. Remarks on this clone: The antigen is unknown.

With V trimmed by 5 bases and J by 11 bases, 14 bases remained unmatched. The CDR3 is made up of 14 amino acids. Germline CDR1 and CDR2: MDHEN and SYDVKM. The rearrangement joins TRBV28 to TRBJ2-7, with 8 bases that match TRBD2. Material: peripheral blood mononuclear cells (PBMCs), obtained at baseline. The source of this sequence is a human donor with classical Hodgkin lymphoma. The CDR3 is CASSPLGLAGLKYV. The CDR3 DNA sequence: TGTGCCAGCAGTCCTCTTGGACTAGCCGGGTTGAAGTACGTC.